This T cell receptor (beta chain) comes out of a study of blood T cell repertoires in COVID-19. Across the whole study: T cells, B-cell-depleted T cells, or PBMCs provided the cDNA or gDNA that served as material.

Profiled with immunoSEQ multiplex PCR; TCRdb holds only in-frame clones, not every one. The profile shows 200,000 to 250,000 clones, approximately 81% of them singletons. What was sequenced was peripheral blood. The receptor's source is a woman over 75 with acute or convalescent COVID-19.

The CDR3 coding sequence is TGTGCCAGCAGCCAAGTTTTCGCTGGACCGGGGGTGGAGCAGTACTTC. Translation: CASSQVFAGPGVEQYF. The V and J genes are TRBV3-1 (or the pseudogene TRBV3-2) and TRBJ2-7, with a possible D match to TRBD2 (6 bases). This CDR3 region has 16 residues. Germline-derived CDR1 and CDR2 are LGHDT and YNNKEL (reference sequence). Trimming removed 1 base from V and 7 bases from J, with 20 bases in between.